This is a list of T cell receptor beta chains from one sample in a study of T cells in Graves' hyperthyroidism and ophthalmopathy. Using its own MiXCR run on the multiplex PCR reads, TCRdb lists one record per CDR3 protein. The sample holds almost 600,000 distinct CDR3 sequences, about 15% seen once. Material for sequencing was blood. These receptors all stem from a woman aged 25 to 39 with Graves' hyperthyroidism that later progressed to Graves' ophthalmopathy. Each CDR3 is given with its conserved first and last residue. Fields, in order: V gene, CDR3 protein.

>TRBV20-1
CSAKDITNTEAFF
>TRBV7-2
CASSLQGGNTIYF
>TRBV11-3
CASSFVVGTAFTDTQYF
>TRBV20-1
CSARDPSGVAATDTQYF
>TRBV19
CASSWGVTYNEQFF
>TRBV30
CAHGLAGGPPGGTDTQYF
>TRBV7-3
CASSLAGVLRDTQYF
>TRBV27
CASSGGTGVAKNIQYF
>TRBV13
CASSLGPSTNEKLFF
>TRBV28
CASSPRGWGTAKNIQYF
>TRBV28
CASITGGIPTEAFF
>TRBV6-4
CASSEGTSGRSEQFF
>TRBV11-2
CASSSLAGAADTQYF
>TRBV20-1
CSARSEDPYEQYF
>TRBV18
CASLPGGGNMNTEAFF
>TRBV15
CATATGDNQPQHF
>TRBV5-6
CASSHRDPREYTDTQYF
>TRBV2
CASSVVLGASEQYF
>TRBV5-6
CASSPTGVNGYTF
>TRBV10-3
CAISEPGQGRNEQFF